The present T cell receptor (beta chain) was sequenced within a study of T cells expressing NK-cell markers. Findings and limits, study-wide: Nothing established the HCMV specificity of expanded NKG2C+ T cell clones.

Germline assignment: CDR1 MNHEY and CDR2 SMNVEV (reference sequence). The CDR3 covers 12 residues. TCR beta cDNA was made by 5'RACE template switching with UMIs. TCRdb reprocessed the 5' RACE reads, keeping one entry per CDR3 protein, no DNA. This table holds 350,000 to 450,000 distinct CDR3 sequences. As concerns this clonotype: The antigen is unknown.

The chain links TRBV27 to TRBJ1-2. The sample comprised blood T cells: a sorted CD56 or NKG2C T cell subset, CD4+ or CD8+ T cells, or bulk PBMC T cells (not recorded which). This receptor was identified in a man aged 18 to 69 in good health. CDR3 region: CASSIQVYGYTF.